A single sample is the source of the 12 T cell receptor beta chains below, sequenced in a study of blood T cell repertoires in COVID-19 (dated by TCRdb to 2018 to 2021). The protocol used for the library was the immunoSEQ multiplex PCR assay. TCRdb carries this immuneACCESS record with in-frame sequences only. Its versions omit some clonotypes, under half of them owing to an unresolved V gene in the studies checked, with the rest unexplained. Recorded for this sample are about 220,000 clones; around 85% of them occurred a single time. About 5% of the sample is held by the ten biggest clonotypes. Input material: peripheral blood. The receptors shown here come from a human donor in a cohort sampled during active COVID-19.

The rearrangement joins TRBV5-1 to TRBJ1-2; D is unclear. The V end lost 0 bases, the J end lost 6 bases, and 21 bases lay between the germline ends. The V gene's germline CDR1 is SGHRS and CDR2 YFSETQ. The CDR3 is made up of 17 amino acids. The CDR3 sequence: CASSLARLGSRGDGYTF. For the CDR3, the DNA is TGCGCCAGCAGCTTGGCCAGACTAGGGTCCCGGGGTGATGGCTACACCTTC.

J is TRBJ1-5 and V is TRBV5-1; 8 bases fit TRBD1. Trimming cost V 4 bases and J 1 base; bases outside gene matches: 10. CDR3 length: 17 amino acids. Germline assignment: CDR1 SGHRS and CDR2 YFSETQ. The CDR3 DNA follows: TGCGCCAGCAGCAGAGCAGACAGGGGAGGGAGCAATCAGCCCCAGCATTTT. Translated, it gives CASSRADRGGSNQPQHF.

The chain is built from TRBV11-2 and TRBJ2-1; D possibly corresponds to TRBD2 (6 bases). Germline values: CDR1 SGHAT, CDR2 FQNNGV. This CDR3 has 11 residues. Trimming took off 5 bases at V and 10 bases at J, with 9 bases between the two ends. The CDR3 loop is CASSPGREQFF. CDR3 DNA sequence: TGTGCCAGCAGCCCGGGGAGGGAGCAGTTCTTC.

V and J are TRBV16 and TRBJ2-7; D remains unclear. Per germline, CDR1 KGHSY and CDR2 FQNENV. The V and J ends lost 2 bases and 3 bases respectively, with 5 bases between them. The CDR3 loop spans 12 amino acids. Here the CDR3 reads CASSQNYYEQYF. The CDR3 DNA follows: TGTGCCAGCAGCCAAAATTACTACGAGCAGTACTTC. Full variable domain (outside the CDR3, taken from reference TRBV16 and TRBJ2-7): GEEVAQTPKHLVRGEGQKAKLYCAPIKGHSYVFWYQQVLKNEFKFLISFQNENVFDETGMPKERFSAKCLPNSPCSLEIQATKLEDSAVYFCASSQNYYEQYFGPGTRLTVT.

The chain carries TRBV9 and TRBJ2-3; 11 nucleotides align to TRBD2. V shed 0 bases and J 0 bases; nucleotides not matched to a gene: 6. CDR1 and CDR2 from the germline V gene are SGDLS and YYNGEE. This CDR3 region has 18 residues. The CDR3 reads CASSVGLAGGPSTDTQYF. The CDR3, as DNA: TGTGCCAGCAGCGTAGGGTTAGCGGGAGGGCCCAGCACAGATACGCAGTATTTT.

The J gene is TRBJ1-5, the V gene TRBV4-1; D may be TRBD1 (5 bases). Trimming removed 1 base at V and 4 bases at J, with 11 bases between. This CDR3 has 15 amino acids. From germline, CDR1 is MGHRA and CDR2 YSYEKL. The CDR3 nucleotides read TGCGCCAGCAGCCAAGGTACAGGAAAGAATCAGCCCCAGCATTTT. Amino acid sequence: CASSQGTGKNQPQHF.

The chain recombines TRBV18 with TRBJ1-5; 7 bases align to TRBD1. With V trimmed by 5 bases and J by 3 bases, 4 bases remained unmatched. Per germline, CDR1 KGHSH and CDR2 LQKENI. CDR3 length: 14 amino acids. The CDR3 region has the DNA TGTGCCAGCTCAGTCGACAGGGTCAATCAGCCCCAGCATTTT. It is translated as CASSVDRVNQPQHF.

The chain uses TRBV19 and TRBJ1-2, with TRBD1 matching over 7 bases. Germline CDR1 is LNHDA and CDR2 is SQIVND (reference sequence). This CDR3 is 15 amino acids long. The V gene end was trimmed by 5 bases and the J gene end by 4 bases; junction bases not matched to a gene: 10. The CDR3 sequence is CASSPRWGQLYGYTF. The CDR3 DNA reads as TGTGCCAGTAGTCCAAGATGGGGACAGCTCTATGGCTACACCTTC.

This clone has a handful of counts. This chain joins TRBV7-3 and TRBJ2-3, with 11 bases aligning to TRBD2. This CDR3 contains 17 residues. Germline CDR1 SGHTA, CDR2 FQGTGA. V was pared by 2 bases and J by 1 base, with 5 bases of the junction left unmatched. This CDR3 is CASSLLPGLAGTDTQYF. The CDR3 DNA reads TGTGCCAGCAGCTTACTTCCGGGACTAGCGGGCACAGATACGCAGTATTTT.

The sample holds one count of this clone. V is TRBV5-8 and J is TRBJ1-2; 7 positions match TRBD1. The V and J ends lost 2 bases and 3 bases, in that order; junction bases with no gene match: 1. Germline CDR1 is SGHTS and CDR2 is YDEGEE. The CDR3 sequence is 13 residues long. The CDR3, as DNA: TGTGCCAGCAGCTTTGACAGGGACTATGGCTACACCTTC. This gives the protein CASSFDRDYGYTF.

The rearrangement joins TRBV10-3 to TRBJ1-5; no firm D call. The CDR3 has 13 residues. The germline V gene encodes CDR1 ENHRY and CDR2 SYGVKD. Trimming stripped 0 bases from V and 9 bases from J, with 9 bases between. The CDR3 region has the DNA TGTGCCATCAGTGAGTCGGGAGTATCGCCCCAGCATTTT. Protein product: CAISESGVSPQHF.

V and J are TRBV9 and TRBJ2-3, with 12 bases that match TRBD2. Germline V gives CDR1 SGDLS, CDR2 YYNGEE. The CDR3 contains 15 residues. V was clipped by 4 bases and J by 2 bases; unmatched bases: 2. CDR3 sequence (DNA): TGTGCCAGCAGCCGACTAGCGGGAGACACAGATACGCAGTATTTT. Translation gives CASSRLAGDTDTQYF.